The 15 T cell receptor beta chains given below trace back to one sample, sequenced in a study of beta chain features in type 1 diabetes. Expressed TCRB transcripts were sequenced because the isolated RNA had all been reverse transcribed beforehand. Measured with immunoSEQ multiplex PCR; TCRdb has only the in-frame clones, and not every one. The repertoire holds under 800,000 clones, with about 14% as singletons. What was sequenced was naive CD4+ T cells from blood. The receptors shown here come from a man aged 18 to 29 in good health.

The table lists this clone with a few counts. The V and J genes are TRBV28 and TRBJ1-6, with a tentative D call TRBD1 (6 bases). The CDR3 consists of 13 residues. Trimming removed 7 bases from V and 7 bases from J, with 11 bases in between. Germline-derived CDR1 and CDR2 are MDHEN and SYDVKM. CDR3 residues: CASIGQINSPLHF. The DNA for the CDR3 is TGTGCCAGCATTGGACAGATCAATTCACCCCTCCACTTT. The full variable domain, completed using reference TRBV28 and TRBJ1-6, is DVKVTQSSRYLVKRTGEKVFLECVQDMDHENMFWYRQDPGLGLRLIYFSYDVKMKEKGDIPEGYSVSREKKERFSLILESASTNQTSMYLCASIGQINSPLHFGNGTRLTVT.

The CDR3 loop is CASRVTSVYEQYF. The CDR3 DNA reads TGTGCCAGCAGGGTCACGAGCGTCTACGAGCAGTACTTC. V gene TRBV6-1 combines with J gene TRBJ2-7; no clear D gene. V gave up 6 bases and J gave up 3 bases, with 12 bases separating them. The germline gives CDR1 MNHNS, CDR2 SASEGT. The CDR3 is 13 residues long.

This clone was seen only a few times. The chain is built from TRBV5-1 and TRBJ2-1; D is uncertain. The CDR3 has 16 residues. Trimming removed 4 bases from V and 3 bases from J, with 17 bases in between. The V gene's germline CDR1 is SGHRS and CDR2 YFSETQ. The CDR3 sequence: CASSPDRARYYNEQFF. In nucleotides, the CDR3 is TGCGCCAGCAGCCCTGATCGGGCTAGATACTACAATGAGCAGTTCTTC.

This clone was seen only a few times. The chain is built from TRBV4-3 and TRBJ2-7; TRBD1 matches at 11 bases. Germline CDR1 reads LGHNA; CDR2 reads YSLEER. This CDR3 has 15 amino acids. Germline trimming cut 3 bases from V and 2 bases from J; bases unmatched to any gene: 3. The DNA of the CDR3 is TGCGCCAGCAGCCAGGACAGGGGGCTTACCTACGAGCAGTACTTC. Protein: CASSQDRGLTYEQYF.

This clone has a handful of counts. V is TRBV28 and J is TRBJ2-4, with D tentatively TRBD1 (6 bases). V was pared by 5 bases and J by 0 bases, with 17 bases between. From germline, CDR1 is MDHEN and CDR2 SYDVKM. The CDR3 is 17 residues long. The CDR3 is CASSQHGGLLAKNIQYF. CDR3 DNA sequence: TGTGCCAGCAGTCAACATGGGGGCCTACTAGCCAAAAACATTCAGTACTTC.

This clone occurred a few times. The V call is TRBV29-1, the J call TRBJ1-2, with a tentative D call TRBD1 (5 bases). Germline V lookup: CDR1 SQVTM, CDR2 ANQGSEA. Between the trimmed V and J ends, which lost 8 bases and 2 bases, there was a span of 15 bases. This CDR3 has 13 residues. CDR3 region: CSTAMGGNYGYTF. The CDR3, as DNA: TGCAGCACCGCCATGGGGGGAAACTATGGCTACACCTTC.

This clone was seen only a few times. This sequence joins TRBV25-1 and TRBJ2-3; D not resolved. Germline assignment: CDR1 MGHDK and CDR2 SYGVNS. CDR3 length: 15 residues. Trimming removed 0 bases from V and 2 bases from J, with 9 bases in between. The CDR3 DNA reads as TGTGCCAGCAGTGAATATAAGGGATTCACAGATACGCAGTATTTT. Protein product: CASSEYKGFTDTQYF.

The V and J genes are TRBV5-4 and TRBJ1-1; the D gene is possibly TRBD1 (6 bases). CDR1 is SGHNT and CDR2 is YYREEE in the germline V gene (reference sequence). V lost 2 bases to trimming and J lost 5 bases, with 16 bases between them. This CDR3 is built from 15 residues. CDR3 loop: CASSFPSGEKTEAFF. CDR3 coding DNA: TGTGCCAGCAGCTTCCCCTCAGGGGAAAAAACTGAAGCTTTCTTT.

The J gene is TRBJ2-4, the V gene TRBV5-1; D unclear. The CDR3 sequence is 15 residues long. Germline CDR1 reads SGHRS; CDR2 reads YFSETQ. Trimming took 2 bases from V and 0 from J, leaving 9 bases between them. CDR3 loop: CASSLSVLAKNIQYF. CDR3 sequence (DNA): TGCGCCAGCAGCTTATCAGTACTAGCCAAAAACATTCAGTACTTC.

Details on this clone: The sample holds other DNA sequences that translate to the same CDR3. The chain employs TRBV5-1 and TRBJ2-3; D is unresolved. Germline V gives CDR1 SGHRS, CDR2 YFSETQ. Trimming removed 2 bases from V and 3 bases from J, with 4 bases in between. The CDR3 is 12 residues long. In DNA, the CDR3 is TGCGCCAGCAGCTTCTTGACAGATACGCAGTATTTT. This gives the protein CASSFLTDTQYF.

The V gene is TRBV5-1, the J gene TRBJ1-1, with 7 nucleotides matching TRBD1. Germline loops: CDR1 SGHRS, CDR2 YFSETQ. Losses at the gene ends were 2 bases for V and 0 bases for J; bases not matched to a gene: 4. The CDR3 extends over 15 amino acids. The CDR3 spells CASSFAGTVNTEAFF. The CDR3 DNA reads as TGCGCCAGCAGCTTCGCCGGGACAGTGAACACTGAAGCTTTCTTT.

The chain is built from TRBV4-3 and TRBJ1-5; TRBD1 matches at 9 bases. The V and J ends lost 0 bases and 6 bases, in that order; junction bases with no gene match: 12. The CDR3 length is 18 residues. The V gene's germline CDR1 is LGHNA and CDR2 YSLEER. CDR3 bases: TGCGCCAGCAGCCAAGATGTTCGGGGGACAGGGATTATTCAGCCCCAGCATTTT. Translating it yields CASSQDVRGTGIIQPQHF.

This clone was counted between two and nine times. This CDR3 is CSFETGAGNTIYF. The CDR3 DNA follows: TGCAGCTTCGAAACGGGGGCTGGAAACACCATATATTTT. V gene TRBV29-1 combines with J gene TRBJ1-3, with D possibly matching TRBD1 (5 bases). Deletions cut 8 bases from V and 2 bases from J, with 13 bases between. This CDR3 region has 13 residues. Germline V lookup: CDR1 SQVTM, CDR2 ANQGSEA.

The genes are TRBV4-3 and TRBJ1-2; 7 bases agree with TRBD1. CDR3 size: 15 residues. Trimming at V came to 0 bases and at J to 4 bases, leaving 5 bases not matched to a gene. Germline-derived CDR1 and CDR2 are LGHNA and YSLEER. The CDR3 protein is CASSQDYSGGYGYTF. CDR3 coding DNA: TGCGCCAGCAGCCAAGATTATTCAGGGGGCTATGGCTACACCTTC.

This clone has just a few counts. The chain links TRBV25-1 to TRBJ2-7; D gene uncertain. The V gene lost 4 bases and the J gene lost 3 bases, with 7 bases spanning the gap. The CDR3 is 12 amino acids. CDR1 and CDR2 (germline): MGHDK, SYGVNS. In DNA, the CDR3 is TGTGCCAGCAGTGGGGTAGACTACGAGCAGTACTTC. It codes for CASSGVDYEQYF.